This T cell receptor beta chain comes out of a study of blood T cell repertoires in COVID-19. The overall study: Spain, Italy and the United States supplied samples that represented acute and convalescent COVID-19. Nucleic acid was either cDNA or gDNA, and it came from T cells, B-cell-depleted T cells, or PBMCs.

CDR3 length equals 16 residues. The ends lost 5 bases at V and 7 bases at J; junction bases unmatched: 15. Germline CDR1 is MDHEN and CDR2 is SYDVKM. Original processing methods: Reference gene primer amplification in the assay estimated nucleated cell counts. Produced via immunoSEQ multiplex PCR; TCRdb's table is partial and in-frame only. The V and J calls and the clone size are those of that table, but D and trimming were determined from the DNA. This table holds around 200,000 clones, around four fifths found once. Input material: peripheral blood. The origin of this receptor is a man over 45 with active or convalescent COVID-19. This sequence joins TRBV28 and TRBJ1-1, with TRBD1 matching 8 bases. The CDR3 sequence: CASSGTSTGALSEAFF. In nucleotides, the CDR3 is TGTGCCAGCAGTGGTACCTCGACAGGGGCCCTTAGTGAAGCTTTCTTT.